This TCR beta chain was documented in a study of patients and donors after allogeneic stem cell transplantation. TCRdb recomputed calls from the RT-PCR reads with MiXCR, one row per CDR3 protein. The top ten clones hold under 6.5% of a sample with roughly 880,000 distinct CDR3 sequences, around 17% of them seen once. This clonotype was detected ten times or more. The germline gives CDR1 SQVTM, CDR2 ANQGSEA. V was pared by 6 bases and J by 5 bases, with 7 bases of the junction left unmatched. The CDR3 totals 13 residues. Material for sequencing was blood, either unsorted or a sorted T cell fraction (not recorded which). This sequence originates from a human donor who was either an allogeneic HSCT recipient or a stem cell or donor lymphocyte infusion donor (not recorded which). It is not recorded whose cells these are; they may come from a transplant donor. The chain joins TRBV29-1 to TRBJ1-1; 9 bases agree with TRBD1. CDR3 sequence reads: CSVADRGTTEAFF. In DNA form, the CDR3 reads TGCAGCGTGGCGGACAGGGGAACAACTGAAGCTTTCTTT.